These T cell receptor beta chains were read from a single sample in a study of cytomegalovirus exposure and HLA in healthy donors. Sequenced by immunoSEQ multiplex PCR; TCRdb stores in-frame clones only, minus some. The sample lists around 99,000 clones, around 73% occurring once. The material sequenced was PBMCs. The receptors were sampled from a man younger than 40 in good health and CMV-seronegative. Both conserved end residues are part of each CDR3. Each record gives: V gene, J gene, clone size, D gene, CDR3 DNA, CDR3 protein. The D gene is left open where the match is weak. Not all rows give a size; the values are once, few, many and, for expanded clones, a class.

V: TRBV10-2; J: TRBJ2-3; size: -; D: -; DNA: TGCGCCAGCAGTGAATTCGTCGGGGCGGGGGATACGCAGTATTTT; CDR3: CASSEFVGAGDTQYF
V: TRBV11-2; J: TRBJ2-5; size: once; D: TRBD1; DNA: TGTGCCAGCAGCTATCAGGGGGCAGGAGAGACCCAGTACTTC; CDR3: CASSYQGAGETQYF
V: TRBV7-2; J: TRBJ2-2; size: -; D: TRBD1; DNA: TGTGCCAGCAGCTTAGAGAGCGGGACAGGGTCCGGGGAGCTGTTTTTT; CDR3: CASSLESGTGSGELFF
V: TRBV19; J: TRBJ2-1; size: -; D: TRBD1; DNA: TGTGCCAGTAGTATACAGGGGGCCTACAATGAGCAGTTCTTC; CDR3: CASSIQGAYNEQFF
V: TRBV9; J: TRBJ2-2; size: once; D: TRBD2; DNA: TGTGCCAGCAGCGTAGGCGGGAGTGGTGTCACCGGGGAGCTGTTTTTT; CDR3: CASSVGGSGVTGELFF
V: TRBV5-4; J: TRBJ2-3; size: -; D: -; DNA: TGTGCCAGCAGCCCCTCGGCAGATACGCAGTATTTT; CDR3: CASSPSADTQYF
V: TRBV6-5; J: TRBJ1-3; size: -; D: TRBD1; DNA: TGTGCCAGCAGGCAGGGACAGCGAAACACCATATATTTT; CDR3: CASRQGQRNTIYF
V: TRBV6-4; J: TRBJ2-1; size: -; D: -; DNA: TGTGCCAGCAGTGACTCGTCCGAGGGAAATGAGCAGTTCTTC; CDR3: CASSDSSEGNEQFF
V: TRBV2; J: TRBJ1-2; size: -; D: -; DNA: TGTGCCAGCAGTCTGGACGCGGGGAACTATGGCTACACCTTC; CDR3: CASSLDAGNYGYTF
V: TRBV14; J: TRBJ2-5; size: -; D: TRBD2; DNA: TGTGCCAGCAGCCCTCTACGGACTAGCGGGAGGGCCGGGGAGACCCAGTACTTC; CDR3: CASSPLRTSGRAGETQYF
V: TRBV6-1; J: TRBJ2-1; size: -; D: -; DNA: TGTGCCAGCAGTGACGGAGAAGGGGTTGAGCAGTTCTTC; CDR3: CASSDGEGVEQFF
V: TRBV5-5; J: TRBJ1-3; size: -; D: -; DNA: TGTGCCAGCAGCGGGACTGTCTCTGGAAACACCATATATTTT; CDR3: CASSGTVSGNTIYF
V: TRBV11-2; J: TRBJ1-1; size: -; D: -; DNA: TGTGCCAGCAGCTTATCATTAGTGAACACTGAAGCTTTCTTT; CDR3: CASSLSLVNTEAFF
V: TRBV30; J: TRBJ2-5; size: -; D: TRBD1; DNA: TGTGCCTGGAGTCTCCAAAGAGGGGGCACAGAGACCCAGTACTTC; CDR3: CAWSLQRGGTETQYF
V: TRBV7-8; J: TRBJ2-7; size: -; D: TRBD2; DNA: TGTGCCAGCAGCCCCACTAGCGGGAGTTTCCCCTACGAGCAGTACTTC; CDR3: CASSPTSGSFPYEQYF
V: TRBV5-6; J: TRBJ1-6; size: -; D: -; DNA: TGTGCCAGCAGCTTGCGGCAGGGGACTTCACCCCTCCACTTT; CDR3: CASSLRQGTSPLHF
V: TRBV19; J: TRBJ2-7; size: few; D: TRBD1; DNA: TGTGCCAGTAGTATAAGTGGACAGGGCTCCTACGAGCAGTACTTC; CDR3: CASSISGQGSYEQYF
V: TRBV29-1; J: TRBJ2-2; size: -; D: TRBD2; DNA: TGCAGCGTGGGACTAGCGGGAGGTACCGGGGAGCTGTTTTTT; CDR3: CSVGLAGGTGELFF
V: TRBV18; J: TRBJ2-4; size: once; D: -; DNA: TGTGCCAGCTCACCACCTGAGGGGAGGGCCAAAAACATTCAGTACTTC; CDR3: CASSPPEGRAKNIQYF
V: TRBV5-3; J: TRBJ1-5; size: -; D: TRBD1; DNA: TGTGCCAGAAGCGGGACAGGGTTTCCGGGAAATCAGCCCCAGCATTTT; CDR3: CARSGTGFPGNQPQHF
V: TRBV6-1; J: TRBJ1-1; size: few; D: -; DNA: TGTGCCAGTATTTGGACACTCGGGAGCACTGAAGCTTTCTTT; CDR3: CASIWTLGSTEAFF
V: TRBV18; J: TRBJ1-2; size: -; D: -; DNA: TGTGCCAGCTCATCCAGGGGCGGCTATGGCTACACCTTC; CDR3: CASSSRGGYGYTF
V: TRBV10-1; J: TRBJ1-1; size: -; D: -; DNA: TGCGCCAGCAGTGGTCAGGGGTACACTGAAGCTTTCTTT; CDR3: CASSGQGYTEAFF
V: TRBV5-1; J: TRBJ2-3; size: -; D: TRBD2; DNA: TGCGCCAGCAGCTTGGGGACTAGCGCAGATACGCAGTATTTT; CDR3: CASSLGTSADTQYF
V: TRBV9; J: TRBJ1-5; size: -; D: -; DNA: TGTGCCAGCACCGCTACAGGTGAAAGCAATCAGCCCCAGCATTTT; CDR3: CASTATGESNQPQHF
V: TRBV9; J: TRBJ2-1; size: -; D: TRBD2; DNA: TGTGCCAGCAGCGTGTTTGGACTAGCCTACAATGAGCAGTTCTTC; CDR3: CASSVFGLAYNEQFF
V: TRBV14; J: TRBJ1-2; size: -; D: -; DNA: TGTGCCAGCAGCCAAGGAGGGGGCTATGGCTACACCTTC; CDR3: CASSQGGGYGYTF
V: TRBV19; J: TRBJ1-5; size: -; D: TRBD1; DNA: TGTGCCAGTAGTATGGGACAGGGGGCTAGACAGCCCCAGCATTTT; CDR3: CASSMGQGARQPQHF